These T cell receptor beta chains were read from a single sample in a study of molecular identifiers for immune sequencing clone quantification. TCRdb re-called the PCR reads with MiXCR, one entry per CDR3 protein. This sample has approximately 550,000 distinct CDR3 sequences, with about 22% found just once. Input material: naive CD8+ T cells from blood, with Jurkat cell RNA spiked in. All receptors derive from a human donor in good health. Some libraries in this study had Jurkat cell RNA spiked in. CDR3s include the opening cysteine and the closing phenylalanine or tryptophan. Fields, in order: D gene, V gene, J gene, clone size, CDR3 DNA, CDR3 protein. A D gene is named only where the DNA matches it firmly. The size of a clone is reported for some rows only, either as once, few or many, or as a class for expanded clones.

-	TRBV27	TRBJ2-6	-	TGTGCCAGCATGGAGGGCTCTGGGGCCAACGTCCTGACTTTC	CASMEGSGANVLTF
-	TRBV12-3/TRBV12-4	TRBJ2-7	-	TGTGCCAGCAGTTTCACTGGGGCCCTCTACGAGCAGTACTTC	CASSFTGALYEQYF
-	TRBV28	TRBJ2-2	-	TGTGCCAGCAGCCCCTCCCAGAACACCGGGGAGCTGTTTTTT	CASSPSQNTGELFF
-	TRBV5-6	TRBJ2-7	many	TGTGCCAGCAAGTCCGGGCCTCACTACGAGCAGTACTTC	CASKSGPHYEQYF
-	TRBV27	TRBJ2-5	-	TGTGCTACCCATGGGACGGAACAAGAGACCCAGTACTTC	CATHGTEQETQYF
TRBD1	TRBV20-1	TRBJ1-1	many	TGCAGTGCCACCCTTAACAGGGGGAGTGAAGCTTTCTTT	CSATLNRGSEAFF
-	TRBV4-1	TRBJ1-6	many	TGCGCCAGCAGCCAGGAGCCGGGACAACAATCACCCCTCCACTTT	CASSQEPGQQSPLHF
-	TRBV7-9	TRBJ2-2	few	TGTGCCAGCAGCTTAATTCCGACAGGGAACACCGGGGAGCTGTTTTTT	CASSLIPTGNTGELFF
-	TRBV7-6	TRBJ1-1	-	TGTGCCAGCAGCCCGAGGACAGTGGTTGGGAGCACTGAAGCTTTCTTT	CASSPRTVVGSTEAFF
TRBD1	TRBV7-9	TRBJ2-2	many	TGTGCCAGCAAGCCCAGACAGGGGTACGCCTCCGGGGAGCTGTTTTTT	CASKPRQGYASGELFF
-	TRBV30	TRBJ2-3	many	TGTGCCTGGAAGAGGGAAGATACGCAGTATTTT	CAWKREDTQYF
-	TRBV7-9	TRBJ2-7	few	TGTGCCAGCAGCTTAGAAGAACTCGGGTCAGACTCCTACGAGCAGTACTTC	CASSLEELGSDSYEQYF
TRBD1	TRBV2	TRBJ1-5	few	TGTGTCAGCAGTAAGCAGGGGACAGTTATGGCTATAGGCAATCAGCCCCAGCATTTT	CVSSKQGTVMAIGNQPQHF
-	TRBV20-1	TRBJ2-7	-	TGCAGTGCTACCGGGGATTACGAGCAGTACTTC	CSATGDYEQYF
-	TRBV28	TRBJ1-1	-	TGTGCCAGCAGTCCCCGGTCGTTCAGTGGAGACACTGAAGCTTTCTTT	CASSPRSFSGDTEAFF
-	TRBV6-5	TRBJ2-3	many	TGTGCCAGCAGTTACTCTGGGAACACAGATACGCAGTATTTT	CASSYSGNTDTQYF
TRBD1	TRBV29-1	TRBJ1-2	many	TGCAGCGTCCTAGACAGGGGGAGCTATGGCTACACCTTC	CSVLDRGSYGYTF
-	TRBV6-1	TRBJ1-1	many	TGTGCCAGCAGTGAATACAGTTCGAACACTGAAGCTTTCTTT	CASSEYSSNTEAFF
-	TRBV28	TRBJ1-2	few	TGTGCCAGCAGTTTAGGGCACTCTTACCTTAACTATGGCTACACCTTC	CASSLGHSYLNYGYTF
-	TRBV6-2/TRBV6-3	TRBJ2-3	-	TGTGCCAGCAGTTACTCGACCGGGGCGCGGTCAGATACGCAGTATTTT	CASSYSTGARSDTQYF
TRBD2	TRBV19	TRBJ2-1	few	TGTGCCAGTAGTGGGACTAGCGGGAGCTATGAGCAGTTCTTC	CASSGTSGSYEQFF
TRBD2	TRBV10-3	TRBJ2-2	few	TGTGCCATCAGTGGTAGCGGGAGTGACACCGGGGAGCTGTTTTTT	CAISGSGSDTGELFF
-	TRBV9	TRBJ2-7	few	TGTGCCAGCGGGCCGGGGAACAGACTCTCCGAGCAGTACTTC	CASGPGNRLSEQYF
-	TRBV9	TRBJ1-5	many	TGTGCCAGTAGCGGGGGTGCCAGCAATCAGCCCCAGCATTTT	CASSGGASNQPQHF
-	TRBV7-8	TRBJ1-5	many	TGTGCCAGCAGCTTGGACGAACAGGGTCCCGATCAGCCCCAGCATTTT	CASSLDEQGPDQPQHF
-	TRBV4-3	TRBJ1-5	-	TGCGCCAGCAGCCAGAATAGCGGGGCCAGCACAGATACGCAGCATTTT	CASSQNSGASTDTQHF
TRBD2	TRBV7-2	TRBJ2-7	few	TGTGCCAGCAGCGAACTAGCGGAACTATACGAGCAGTACTTC	CASSELAELYEQYF
-	TRBV13	TRBJ2-1	many	TGTGCCAGCGGTGAGCGCGGCCTTACCGATGAGCAGTTCTTC	CASGERGLTDEQFF
TRBD2	TRBV5-6	TRBJ2-2	many	TGTGCCAGCAGCTTGGAGGGACTAGCGCTTACCCCAGGGGAAGCCGGGGAGCTGTTTTTT	CASSLEGLALTPGEAGELFF
-	TRBV12-3/TRBV12-4	TRBJ1-1	many	TGTGCCAGCGTTGACGGCATGAACACTGAAGCTTTCTTT	CASVDGMNTEAFF
-	TRBV5-5	TRBJ1-1	many	TGTGCCAGCAGCTTGGTGTTGAGTCAGGGAGAAGCTTTCTTT	CASSLVLSQGEAFF
-	TRBV21-1	TRBJ1-5	few	TGTGCCAGCAGCAAGCCCGACGGGTTTCTTCAGCCCCAGCATTTT	CASSKPDGFLQPQHF
-	TRBV12-3/TRBV12-4	TRBJ2-2	many	TGTGCCAGCAGTTTACAAGCGTTTGCGAACACCGGGGAGCTGTTTTTT	CASSLQAFANTGELFF
TRBD2	TRBV6-5	TRBJ2-3	-	TGTGCCAGCAGTCACGGACTAGCGGGCAGCACAGATACGCGGTATTTT	CASSHGLAGSTDTRYF
-	TRBV7-9	TRBJ1-2	many	TGTGCCAGCAGCTCCGAAGTTGCTTTAGGCTACACCTTC	CASSSEVALGYTF
TRBD2	TRBV5-1	TRBJ2-3	many	TGCGCCAGCAGCTTGGCGGGACTACCTAGCACAGATACGCAGTATTTT	CASSLAGLPSTDTQYF
TRBD1	TRBV29-1	TRBJ1-1	once	TGCAGCGTTGAAGGGGACAGTATAAACACTGAAGCTTCCTTT	CSVEGDSINTEASF
TRBD2	TRBV4-1	TRBJ2-1	many	TGCGCCAGCAGAGGACTAGCGGGGGTCGGGGAGCAGTTCTTC	CASRGLAGVGEQFF
-	TRBV5-8	TRBJ2-6	-	TGTGCCAGCAGCTTATCTCAGAGCTCTGGGGCCAACGTCCTGACTTTC	CASSLSQSSGANVLTF
TRBD2	TRBV6-6	TRBJ2-1	many	TGTGCCAGCAGTTACGGGACTAGTCAATACTATGAGCAGTTCTTC	CASSYGTSQYYEQFF
-	TRBV20-1	TRBJ2-3	many	TGCAGTGCTGATGAACCAAGCCAAGAGTATTTT	CSADEPSQEYF
TRBD2	TRBV7-7	TRBJ2-3	many	TGTGCTAGCAGCTATAGCGGGGCTAGCACAGATACGCAGTATTTT	CASSYSGASTDTQYF
TRBD1	TRBV24-1	TRBJ1-2	few	TGTGCCACCAGTGATCGGGACAGCTATGGCTACACCTTC	CATSDRDSYGYTF
-	TRBV19	TRBJ1-5	few	TGTGCCAGTAGTGGGGGTGTTCAGGGCACTTATCAGCCCCAGCATTTT	CASSGGVQGTYQPQHF
TRBD2	TRBV9	TRBJ2-2	few	TGTGCCAGCAGCGTAACCACTAGCGTCACGAACACCGGGGAGCTGTTTTTT	CASSVTTSVTNTGELFF